Each of the 9 T cell receptor beta chains below was sequenced from the same sample in a study of cytomegalovirus exposure and HLA in healthy donors. Use of 60 Vbeta and 13 Jbeta primers characterized the PCR. Sequenced by immunoSEQ multiplex PCR; TCRdb stores in-frame clones only, minus some. The sample has approximately 150,000 clones, roughly four fifths seen once. Sequencing was performed on PBMCs. Receptor source: a woman in her 40s in good health and CMV-seronegative.

There are a few counts of this clone. The rearrangement joins TRBV28 to TRBJ1-5; D not certain. V lost 6 bases and J lost 4, with 10 bases in between. In germline, CDR1 is MDHEN, CDR2 SYDVKM. CDR3 length equals 13 residues. Here the CDR3 reads CASRTTGNQPQHF. CDR3 nucleotide sequence: TGTGCCAGCAGAACGACGGGTAATCAGCCCCAGCATTTT. Complete variable domain (other parts from reference TRBV28 and TRBJ1-5): DVKVTQSSRYLVKRTGEKVFLECVQDMDHENMFWYRQDPGLGLRLIYFSYDVKMKEKGDIPEGYSVSREKKERFSLILESASTNQTSMYLCASRTTGNQPQHFGDGTRLSIL.

The CDR3 nucleotides read TGTGCCAGCGGTTTTCGGGGGATCAGTCAGCCCCAGCATTTT. Protein sequence: CASGFRGISQPQHF. The V call is TRBV5-8, the J call TRBJ1-5; weak D call: TRBD1 (5 bases). The germline CDR1 and CDR2 sequences are SGHTS and YDEGEE. Trimming took off 7 bases at V and 6 bases at J, with 17 bases between the two ends. The CDR3 runs to 14 residues.

This chain joins TRBV19 and TRBJ2-7; 7 nucleotides match TRBD1. CDR1 is LNHDA and CDR2 is SQIVND in the germline V gene (reference sequence). This CDR3 region has 14 residues. V dropped 10 bases and J dropped 0; count of bases not matched to a gene: 9. CDR3: CATAGTALSYEQYF. The CDR3 bases are TGTGCCACCGCAGGGACAGCCCTCTCCTACGAGCAGTACTTC.

The CDR3 coding sequence is TGTGCCAGCACGGAGGGTATCACAACTAATGAAAAACTGTTTTTT. This sequence encodes CASTEGITTNEKLFF. V and J are TRBV9 and TRBJ1-4; D remains unclear. The CDR3 has 15 residues. Per germline, CDR1 SGDLS and CDR2 YYNGEE. The V and J ends lost 6 bases and 0 bases respectively, with 12 bases between them.

The rearrangement uses TRBV2 and TRBJ1-4, with 8 bases identical to TRBD1. Germline CDR1 is SNHLY and CDR2 is FYNNEI. The CDR3 runs 15 residues. The V and J ends lost 6 bases and 3 bases, in that order; junction bases with no gene match: 6. DNA for the CDR3: TGTGCCAGCAGGATGACAGGGGAATCTAATGAAAAACTGTTTTTT. Translating gives CASRMTGESNEKLFF.

This chain uses TRBV18 with TRBJ1-5; weak D call: TRBD1 (5 bases). V was clipped by 2 bases and J by 5 bases, with 10 bases between them. The germline gives CDR1 KGHSH, CDR2 LQKENI. The CDR3 extends over 14 amino acids. The CDR3 DNA follows: TGTGCCAGCTCACCAATGGGGGGGGATCAGCCCCAGCATTTT. This translates into CASSPMGGDQPQHF.

In regard to this clone: This may arise from a read error, as a much more abundant clone is one base away. The chain joins TRBV5-4 to TRBJ2-6; maybe TRBD1 (6 bases). Trimming cost V 0 bases and J 2 bases, with 6 bases left between them. CDR1 and CDR2 (germline): SGHNT, YYREEE (reference sequence). The CDR3 is made up of 15 amino acids. The CDR3 sequence: CASSLAGAGANVLTF. The CDR3 DNA reads TGTGCCAGCAGCTTGGCAGGGGCTGGGGCCAACGTCCTGACTTTC.

The chain uses TRBV6-1 and TRBJ1-1; tentative D call: TRBD1 (5 bases). The CDR3 extends over 15 amino acids. V was cut by 4 bases and J by 4 bases, with 16 bases left in between. Germline-derived CDR1 and CDR2 are MNHNS and SASEGT. The CDR3 loop is CASSVSGLPSTEAFF. CDR3 in DNA: TGTGCCAGCAGTGTTTCGGGACTCCCCTCCACTGAAGCTTTCTTT.

The chain joins TRBV9 to TRBJ2-7; D may be TRBD2 (6 bases). Per germline, CDR1 SGDLS and CDR2 YYNGEE. The V gene lost 0 bases and the J gene lost 2 bases, with 12 bases spanning the gap. The CDR3 loop spans 15 amino acids. CDR3 loop: CASSVEGGTAYEQYF. The CDR3, as DNA: TGTGCCAGCAGCGTAGAGGGCGGGACGGCCTACGAGCAGTACTTC.